This T cell receptor beta chain was sequenced during a study of post-analysis software for immune sequencing data. This CDR3 comprises 16 residues. From germline, CDR1 is SNHLY and CDR2 FYNNEI. The V gene lost 4 bases and the J gene lost 1 base, with 14 bases spanning the gap. Every TCR beta cDNA library bore unique molecular identifiers. MiXCR was run by TCRdb on the PCR reads, yielding one entry per CDR3 protein. Of 150,000 to 200,000 distinct CDR3 sequences listed, about 34% are singletons. The chain has TRBV2 and TRBJ1-3; a weak D match, TRBD1 (6 bases). The sample was blood, taken after autologous hematopoietic stem cell transplantation. This TCR was recovered from a girl aged 5 to 17 with multiple sclerosis. CDR3 sequence (DNA): TGTGCCAGCAGTGGGGGGCAGGCACGGTCTGGAAACACCATATATTTT. It codes for CASSGGQARSGNTIYF.